A single T cell receptor (beta chain) is shown here with its context. The antigen this receptor binds is unknown. No quality values exist for individual bases; no much larger clone is one base distant. TCRbeta CDR3 regions were amplified from genomic DNA by means of the immunoSEQ Assay, a bias-controlled multiplex PCR. The paper's data handling went like this. The number of nucleated cells in each sample was estimated from the amplification of reference gene primers within the assay. Sequence reads were collapsed and filtered to measure the absolute abundance of every unique TCRbeta CDR3 rearrangement. For each sample, productive Simpson clonality was calculated as the square root of Simpson's diversity index over productive rearrangements. TCRdb mirrors the immuneACCESS table, restricted to in-frame sequences. Some clones are absent from its copies; in checked studies, under half trace to an unresolved V gene, and the reason for the others is unknown. V and J calls and clone size are those listed in that table; D and trimming were worked out from the DNA. The sample data list about 240,000 clones, and about 80% of these were observed just once. The top ten hold about 9.5% of the sample.

The data stem from a study of blood T cell repertoires in COVID-19 (dated by TCRdb to about 2020). Turning to the overall study: The collaborator samples originated in the United States, Italy and Spain and spanned the acute and convalescent phases of COVID-19. The prospective study material was composed of cDNA or gDNA derived from T cells, B-cell-depleted T cells, or PBMCs. The dataset comprised deeply sampled blood TCRbeta repertoires from subjects exposed to, actively infected with, or recovered from COVID-19. A freely available public database, intended as a resource for researchers studying the immune response to SARS-CoV-2, is where the repertoires were released. Samples were obtained from the ongoing ImmuneRACE study (first 160 participants) and from some 1,200 subjects provided by 6 global collaborators. A de-identified subject ID, COVID-19 status, age in years and sex were almost always included in the sample metadata. HLA class I and class II types, where available, came from metadata supplied by the sample provider rather than from assay-based typing. The investigation overall reported the following: The quantity of clinical and demographic metadata differed by source and by participant and was supplied without curation.

Whole blood was collected in K2EDTA tubes by collaborating institutions according to the institutions' own protocols. Collaborator samples were shipped for TCRbeta analysis as frozen whole blood, isolated PBMCs, or DNA extracted from either sample type. The CDR3 spans 13 residues, from the cysteine through the phenylalanine. The only DNA kept is the CDR3, 39 bases in frame from the first base. V ends up 6 bases short and J 7 bases short, with an unmatched junction base count of 6. The V and J genes are TRBV12-3 or TRBV12-4 and TRBJ1-2; TRBD1 aligns with 9 central bases. Sequenced sample: peripheral blood. The clonotype originates from a woman of 80 years or more with acute or convalescent COVID-19. In nucleotide form, the sequence is TGTGCCAGCAGCGTGGGACAGGGTTTTGGCTACACCTTC. Translated, this gives CASSVGQGFGYTF.